This TCR beta chain was identified in a study of beta chain features in type 1 diabetes. As for the study in general: Across all samples, about 110,000,000 sorted cells were examined.

As every portion of the isolated RNA was reverse transcribed, the sequencing read expressed TCRB transcripts. Assay used: immunoSEQ multiplex PCR; TCRdb lists only in-frame clones, some missing. This sample carries some 150,000 clones, around 10% of them seen once, and the ten largest clones take about 2%. Germline CDR1 and CDR2: SGHTA and FQGTGA. Trimming took 5 bases from V and 1 from J, leaving 14 bases between them. The CDR3 consists of 16 residues. Cells sorted by CD45RO/CCR7/CD25/CD127/CD95/CD27 comprised CD4+ naive, central memory, regulatory and stem cell-like memory cells. The origin of this receptor is a man between 18 and 35 years old in good health. This chain joins TRBV7-3 and TRBJ2-2, with D possibly matching TRBD1 (7 bases). Sequencing was performed on central memory CD4+ T cells from blood. CDR3 loop: CASSPRGDLNTGELFF. The DNA for the CDR3 is TGTGCCAGCAGCCCCAGGGGGGACTTGAACACCGGGGAGCTGTTTTTT.